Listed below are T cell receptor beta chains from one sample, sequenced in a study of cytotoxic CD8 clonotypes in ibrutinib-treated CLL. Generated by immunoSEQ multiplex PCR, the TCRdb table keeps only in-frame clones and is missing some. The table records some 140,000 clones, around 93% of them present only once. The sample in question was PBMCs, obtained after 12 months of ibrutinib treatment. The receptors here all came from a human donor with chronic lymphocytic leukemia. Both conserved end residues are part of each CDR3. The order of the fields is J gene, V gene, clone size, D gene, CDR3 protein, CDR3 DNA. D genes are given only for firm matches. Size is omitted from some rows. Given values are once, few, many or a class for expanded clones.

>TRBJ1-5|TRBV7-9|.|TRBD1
CASSSRQGNQPQHF
TGTGCCAGCAGCTCCCGACAGGGGAACCAGCCCCAGCATTTT
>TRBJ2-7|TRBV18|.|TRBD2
CASSPDAGAYEQYF
TGTGCCAGCTCACCGGACGCGGGGGCCTACGAGCAGTACTTC
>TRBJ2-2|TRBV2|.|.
CASSEEPANTGELFF
TGTGCCAGCAGTGAAGAGCCGGCGAACACCGGGGAGCTGTTTTTT
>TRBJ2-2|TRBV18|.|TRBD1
CASSRDSNTGELFF
TGTGCCAGCTCACGGGACAGCAACACCGGGGAGCTGTTTTTT
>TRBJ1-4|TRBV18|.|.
CASSPVAANEKLFF
TGTGCCAGCTCACCAGTAGCAGCTAATGAAAAACTGTTTTTT
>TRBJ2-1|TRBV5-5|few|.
CASSLVGQGLYNEQFF
TGTGCCAGCAGCTTGGTTGGTCAGGGACTTTACAATGAGCAGTTCTTC
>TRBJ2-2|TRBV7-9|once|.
CASSTWDRNTGELFF
TGTGCCAGCAGCACGTGGGACCGAAACACCGGGGAGCTGTTTTTT
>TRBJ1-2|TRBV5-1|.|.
CASSLEVGDYGYTF
TGCGCCAGCAGCTTGGAGGTAGGGGACTATGGCTACACCTTC
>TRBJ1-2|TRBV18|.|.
CASSPAEEGAMRYTF
TGTGCCAGCTCACCTGCTGAGGAGGGAGCGATGCGCTACACCTTC
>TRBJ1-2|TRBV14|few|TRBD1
CASSQEDRVNYGYTF
TGTGCCAGCAGCCAAGAGGACAGGGTGAACTATGGCTACACCTTC
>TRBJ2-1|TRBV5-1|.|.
CASSLNSNEQFF
TGCGCCAGCAGCTTGAACAGCAATGAGCAGTTCTTC
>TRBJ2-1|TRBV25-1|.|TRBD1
CASSEFEGQGHNEQFF
TGTGCCAGCAGTGAATTTGAGGGACAGGGTCACAATGAGCAGTTCTTC